The 15 T cell receptor beta chains below all came from one sample that was sequenced in a study of T cells in Graves' hyperthyroidism and ophthalmopathy. Amplification targeted TCR beta CDR3 regions from RNA transcripts. In the first-round RT-PCR of the TCR CDR3, the HTBI primer set was used. TCRdb itself ran the multiplex PCR reads through MiXCR, one entry per CDR3 protein. The repertoire holds approximately 700,000 distinct CDR3 sequences, with over 15% as singletons. The sample consisted of blood. These receptors all come from a young man with Graves' hyperthyroidism.

In DNA form, the CDR3 reads TGTGCCCGAGTGGGGCCCTACGAGCAGTACTTC. Translated: CARVGPYEQYF. The J gene is TRBJ2-7, the V gene TRBV6-1; a possible D gene is TRBD1 (5 bases). This CDR3 has 11 residues. Germline CDR1 reads MNHNS; CDR2 reads SASEGT. V was shortened by 11 bases and J by 2 bases, with 10 bases between the two germline ends.

The chain combines TRBV20-1 with TRBJ2-1; D is perhaps TRBD2 (9 bases). The V gene's germline CDR1 is DFQATT and CDR2 SNEGSKA (reference sequence). This CDR3 spans 14 amino acids. V lost 2 bases to trimming and J lost 8 bases, with 16 bases between them. CDR3 loop: CSARLAGQVHEQFF. The CDR3 DNA is TGCAGTGCTAGACTAGCGGGACAGGTCCATGAGCAGTTCTTC.

This clonotype came up a few times. This sequence joins TRBV20-1 and TRBJ1-5; 7 positions match TRBD1. This CDR3 spans 13 amino acids. Trimming took 3 bases from V and 2 from J; bases not matched to a gene: 1. Germline CDR1 and CDR2: DFQATT and SNEGSKA (reference sequence). As DNA, the CDR3 is TGCAGTGCTAGTGACAGGGGCAATCAGCCCCAGCATTTT. Its protein product is CSASDRGNQPQHF.

This clonotype was found many times. CDR3 in amino acids: CSARWGGRIDEQYF. The DNA for the CDR3 is TGCAGTGCTAGATGGGGCGGGAGGATCGACGAGCAGTACTTC. The chain has TRBV20-1 and TRBJ2-7; 8 bases are a match to TRBD2. CDR3 size: 14 residues. Germline assignment: CDR1 DFQATT and CDR2 SNEGSKA (reference sequence). The J segment lost 5 bases and the V segment lost 2 bases, leaving 8 bases of the junction unmatched.

The rearrangement links TRBV20-1 to TRBJ2-7; D is perhaps TRBD1 (5 bases). V was clipped by 1 base and J by 2 bases, with 15 bases between them. Germline CDR1 DFQATT, CDR2 SNEGSKA (reference sequence). The CDR3 length is 15 residues. The CDR3 here is CSARGERTPTYEQYF. The CDR3, as DNA: TGCAGTGCTAGAGGGGAAAGGACACCGACCTACGAGCAGTACTTC.

The chain has TRBV6-9 and TRBJ2-7; TRBD2 matches at 10 bases. The CDR3 is 14 residues long. Per germline, CDR1 MNHGY and CDR2 SVAAGI. The trim removed 3 bases at V and 6 bases at J, leaving 5 bases unmatched. In DNA form, the CDR3 reads TGTGCCAGCAGTTACGGGTCTAGCGGGAGCGAGCAGTACTTC. As protein: CASSYGSSGSEQYF.

This clonotype was seen at least ten times. The chain employs TRBV20-1 and TRBJ2-1; 9 bases fit TRBD2. The CDR3 extends over 15 amino acids. V dropped 0 bases and J dropped 4; count of bases not matched to a gene: 4. Germline loops: CDR1 DFQATT, CDR2 SNEGSKA (reference sequence). CDR3 region: CSARDRSGGYNEQFF. The CDR3 bases are TGCAGTGCTAGAGATCGTAGCGGGGGATACAATGAGCAGTTCTTC.

The sample holds many counts of this clonotype. The CDR3 loop is CASRAFHEQFF. Written as DNA, the CDR3 is TGTGCCAGCAGGGCATTTCATGAGCAGTTCTTC. The chain is built from TRBV2 and TRBJ2-1, with no clear D. V lost 6 bases to trimming and J lost 8 bases, with 8 bases between them. The CDR3 is 11 amino acids. The V gene's germline CDR1 is SNHLY and CDR2 FYNNEI.

This chain links TRBV7-3 with TRBJ2-2; tentative D call: TRBD2 (5 bases). Trimming shortened V by 2 bases and J by 5 bases, and 12 bases separated the two germline ends. Germline-derived CDR1 and CDR2 are SGHTA and FQGTGA. This CDR3 region has 15 residues. The DNA of the CDR3 is TGTGCCAGCAGCTTAGGACCCTGGGAGACCGGGGAGCTGTTTTTT. Protein: CASSLGPWETGELFF.

The V gene is TRBV14, the J gene TRBJ2-6, with a possible D match to TRBD1 (6 bases). Germline values: CDR1 SGHDN, CDR2 FVKESK. The CDR3 is 15 residues long. V lost 4 bases and J lost 2, with 9 bases in between. CDR3 sequence reads: CASSRYRAGANVLTF. CDR3 sequence (DNA): TGTGCCAGCAGCCGTTACAGGGCTGGGGCCAACGTCCTGACTTTC. Complete variable domain (other parts from reference TRBV14 and TRBJ2-6): EAGVTQFPSHSVIEKGQTVTLRCDPISGHDNLYWYRRVMGKEIKFLLHFVKESKQDESGMPNNRFLAERTGGTYSTLKVQPAELEDSGVYFCASSRYRAGANVLTFGAGSRLTVL.

The sample holds a few counts of this clonotype. CDR3: CASSLGPRGGRDYNEQFF. In DNA form, the CDR3 reads TGTGCCAGCAGCTTAGGCCCCCGGGGGGGGAGAGACTACAATGAGCAGTTCTTC. The rearrangement uses TRBV7-8 and TRBJ2-1, with 8 bases fitting TRBD2. Germline values: CDR1 SGHVS, CDR2 FQNEAQ. This CDR3 comprises 18 residues. V was pared by 1 base and J by 3 bases, with 11 bases of the junction left unmatched. The full variable domain, in which reference TRBV7-8 and TRBJ2-1 provide the parts outside the CDR3, is GAGVSQSPRYKVAKRGQDVALRCDPISGHVSLFWYQQALGQGPEFLTYFQNEAQLDKSGLPSDRFFAERPEGSVSTLKIQRTQQEDSAVYLCASSLGPRGGRDYNEQFFGPGTRLTVL.

V and J are TRBV11-2 and TRBJ1-2; D may be TRBD1 (6 bases). V lost 4 bases and J 3 bases, leaving 15 bases between the germline ends. CDR3 length: 15 amino acids. Germline lookup yields CDR1 SGHAT and CDR2 FQNNGV. The CDR3 loop reads CASSWDIQGYYGYTF. The CDR3 nucleotides read TGTGCCAGCAGCTGGGATATTCAGGGGTACTATGGCTACACCTTC.

This clonotype was counted many times. The chain uses TRBV7-2 and TRBJ2-3; TRBD2 might be the D (5 bases). This CDR3 spans 15 amino acids. Germline V gives CDR1 SGHTA, CDR2 FQGNSA. Trimming removed 4 bases from V and 6 bases from J, with 17 bases in between. CDR3 sequence: CASSWAGPPADTQYF. CDR3 coding DNA: TGTGCCAGCAGCTGGGCGGGCCCCCCAGCCGATACGCAGTATTTT.

In this sample, this clonotype turned up many times. The CDR3 here is CASSEDLVTDTQYF. CDR3 bases: TGTGCCAGCAGTGAAGATCTAGTCACAGATACGCAGTATTTT. The genes are TRBV2 and TRBJ2-3; no firm D call. This CDR3 is built from 14 residues. The germline V and J ends were trimmed by 1 base and 2 bases, with 7 bases remaining between them. In germline, CDR1 is SNHLY, CDR2 FYNNEI.

This clonotype was detected only a few times. V usage is TRBV6-5 and J usage is TRBJ1-6; a possible D gene is TRBD1 (5 bases). Germline-derived CDR1 and CDR2 are MNHEY and SVGAGI. The length of the CDR3 is 14 residues. Trimming shortened V by 4 bases and J by 8 bases, and 12 bases separated the two germline ends. The CDR3 here is CASSFRDGDSPLHF. DNA of the CDR3: TGTGCCAGCAGTTTCCGGGACGGGGATTCACCCCTCCACTTT.